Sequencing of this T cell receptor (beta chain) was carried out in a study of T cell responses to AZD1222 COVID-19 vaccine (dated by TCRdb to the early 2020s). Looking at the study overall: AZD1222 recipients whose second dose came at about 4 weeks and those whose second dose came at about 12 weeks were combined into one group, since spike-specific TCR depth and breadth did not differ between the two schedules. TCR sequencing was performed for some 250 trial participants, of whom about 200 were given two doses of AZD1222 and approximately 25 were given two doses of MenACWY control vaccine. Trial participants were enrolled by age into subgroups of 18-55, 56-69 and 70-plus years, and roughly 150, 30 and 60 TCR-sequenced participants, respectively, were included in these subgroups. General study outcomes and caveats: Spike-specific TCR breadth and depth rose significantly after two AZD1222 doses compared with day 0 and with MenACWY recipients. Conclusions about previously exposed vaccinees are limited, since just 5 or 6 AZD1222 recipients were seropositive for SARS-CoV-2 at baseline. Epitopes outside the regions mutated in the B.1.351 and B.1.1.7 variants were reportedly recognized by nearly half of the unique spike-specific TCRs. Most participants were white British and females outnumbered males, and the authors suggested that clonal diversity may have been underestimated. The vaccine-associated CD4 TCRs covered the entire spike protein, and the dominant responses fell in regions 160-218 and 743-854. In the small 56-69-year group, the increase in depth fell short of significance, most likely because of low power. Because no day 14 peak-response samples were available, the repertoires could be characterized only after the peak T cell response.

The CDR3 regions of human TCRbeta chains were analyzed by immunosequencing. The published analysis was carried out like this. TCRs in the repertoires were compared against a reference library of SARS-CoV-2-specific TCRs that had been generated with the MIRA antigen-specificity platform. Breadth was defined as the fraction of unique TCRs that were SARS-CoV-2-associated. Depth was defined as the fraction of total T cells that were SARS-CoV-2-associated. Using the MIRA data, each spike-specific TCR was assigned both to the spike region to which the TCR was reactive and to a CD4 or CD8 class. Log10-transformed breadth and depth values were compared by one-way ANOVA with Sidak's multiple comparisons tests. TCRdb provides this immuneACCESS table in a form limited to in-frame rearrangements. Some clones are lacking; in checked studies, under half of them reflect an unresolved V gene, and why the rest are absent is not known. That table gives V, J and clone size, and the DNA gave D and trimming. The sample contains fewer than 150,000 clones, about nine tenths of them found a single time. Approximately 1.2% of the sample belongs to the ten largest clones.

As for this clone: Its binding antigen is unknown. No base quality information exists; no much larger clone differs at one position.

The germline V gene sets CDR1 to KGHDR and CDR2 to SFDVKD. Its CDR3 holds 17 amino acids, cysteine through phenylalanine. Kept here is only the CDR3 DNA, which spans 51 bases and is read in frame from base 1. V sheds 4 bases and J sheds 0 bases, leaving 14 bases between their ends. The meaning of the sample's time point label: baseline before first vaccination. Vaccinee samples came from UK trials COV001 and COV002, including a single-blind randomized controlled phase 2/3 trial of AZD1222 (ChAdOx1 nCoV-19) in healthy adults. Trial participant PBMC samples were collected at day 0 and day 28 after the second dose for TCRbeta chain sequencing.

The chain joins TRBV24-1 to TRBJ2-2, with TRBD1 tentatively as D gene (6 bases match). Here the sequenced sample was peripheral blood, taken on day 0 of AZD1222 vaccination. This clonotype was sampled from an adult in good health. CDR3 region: CATSETPGTSNTGELFF. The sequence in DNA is TGTGCCACCAGTGAGACCCCCGGGACATCGAACACCGGGGAGCTGTTTTTT.